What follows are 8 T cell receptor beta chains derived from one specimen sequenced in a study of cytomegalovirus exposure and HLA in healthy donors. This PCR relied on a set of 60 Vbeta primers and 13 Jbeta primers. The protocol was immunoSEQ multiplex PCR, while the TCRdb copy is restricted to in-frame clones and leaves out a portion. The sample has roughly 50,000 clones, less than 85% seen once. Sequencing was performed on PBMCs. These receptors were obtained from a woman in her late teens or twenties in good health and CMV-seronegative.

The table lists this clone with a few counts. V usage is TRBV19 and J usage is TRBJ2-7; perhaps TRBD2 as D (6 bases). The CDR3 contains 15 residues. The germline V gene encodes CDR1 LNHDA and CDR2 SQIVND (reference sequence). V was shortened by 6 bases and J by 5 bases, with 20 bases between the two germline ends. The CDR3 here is CASSMTAGIGNEQYF. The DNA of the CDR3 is TGTGCCAGTAGCATGACGGCGGGAATTGGCAACGAGCAGTACTTC.

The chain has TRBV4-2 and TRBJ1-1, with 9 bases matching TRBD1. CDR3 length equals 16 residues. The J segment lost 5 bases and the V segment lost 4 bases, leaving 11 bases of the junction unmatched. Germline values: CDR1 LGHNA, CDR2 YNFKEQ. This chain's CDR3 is CASSRGTGKSETEAFF. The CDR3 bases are TGTGCCAGCAGCCGAGGGACAGGGAAGTCGGAAACTGAAGCTTTCTTT.

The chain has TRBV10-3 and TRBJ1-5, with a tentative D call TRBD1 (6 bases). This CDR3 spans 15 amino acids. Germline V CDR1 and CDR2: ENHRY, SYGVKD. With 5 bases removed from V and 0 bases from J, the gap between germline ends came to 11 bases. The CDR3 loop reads CAISLGAYSNQPQHF. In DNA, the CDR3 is TGTGCCATCAGTTTGGGGGCCTATAGCAATCAGCCCCAGCATTTT.

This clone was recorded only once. The CDR3 coding sequence is TGTGCCAGTAGTGCGGGACTAGAACCCCTCAATGAGCAGTTCTTC. This sequence encodes CASSAGLEPLNEQFF. V usage is TRBV19 and J usage is TRBJ2-1; 8 bases are shared with TRBD2. CDR3 length: 15 residues. Losses at the gene ends were 5 bases for V and 6 bases for J; bases not matched to a gene: 9. CDR1 and CDR2 from the germline V gene are LNHDA and SQIVND (reference sequence). The full variable domain, rest sourced from reference TRBV19 and TRBJ2-1, is DGGITQSPKYLFRKEGQNVTLSCEQNLNHDAMYWYRQDPGQGLRLIYYSQIVNDFQKGDIAEGYSVSREKKESFPLTVTSAQKNPTAFYLCASSAGLEPLNEQFFGPGTRLTVL.

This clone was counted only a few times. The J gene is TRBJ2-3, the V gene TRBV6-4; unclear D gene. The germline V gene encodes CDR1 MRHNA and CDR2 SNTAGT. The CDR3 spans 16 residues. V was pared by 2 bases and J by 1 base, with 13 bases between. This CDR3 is CASSDGASFGTDTQYF. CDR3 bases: TGTGCCAGCAGTGACGGTGCGTCCTTTGGCACAGATACGCAGTATTTT.

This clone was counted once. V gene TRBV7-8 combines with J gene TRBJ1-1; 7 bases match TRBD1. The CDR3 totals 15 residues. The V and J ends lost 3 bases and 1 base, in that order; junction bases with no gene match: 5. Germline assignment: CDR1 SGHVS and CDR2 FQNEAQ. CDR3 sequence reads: CASSFSTGRNTEAFF. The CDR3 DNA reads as TGTGCCAGCAGCTTCTCGACAGGGCGGAACACTGAAGCTTTCTTT.

The CDR3 coding sequence is TGTGCCAGCAGATCACAGCAAGCCAAAAACATTCAGTACTTC. Translating gives CASRSQQAKNIQYF. This sequence joins TRBV11-2 and TRBJ2-4; D uncertain. CDR3 size: 14 residues. V was shortened by 6 bases and J by 0 bases, with 9 bases between the two germline ends. In germline, CDR1 is SGHAT, CDR2 FQNNGV.

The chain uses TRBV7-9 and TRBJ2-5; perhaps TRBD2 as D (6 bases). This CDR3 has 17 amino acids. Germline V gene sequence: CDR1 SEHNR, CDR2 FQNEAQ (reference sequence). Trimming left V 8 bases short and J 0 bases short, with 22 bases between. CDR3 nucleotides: TGTGCCAGCGGATATCTAGCGACCACCCGTTACCAAGAGACCCAGTACTTC. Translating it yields CASGYLATTRYQETQYF.